This TCR beta chain was identified in a study of blood T cell repertoires in COVID-19. V gave up 6 bases and J gave up 5 bases, with 17 bases separating them. This CDR3 is built from 15 residues. CDR1 and CDR2 (germline): MDHEN, SYDVKM. Sequencing was performed with immunoSEQ multiplex PCR; in TCRdb, only in-frame clones are kept and a portion is missing. The sample lists about 190,000 clones, almost 90% seen once, with 0.62% in the top ten. The V gene is TRBV28, the J gene TRBJ2-1, with a weak D call TRBD2 (6 bases). The sequence came from a man aged 45-65 years with acute or convalescent COVID-19. The source material was peripheral blood. CDR3 amino acids: CASSVGGKVDNEQFF. CDR3 nucleotides: TGTGCCAGCAGCGTGGGGGGTAAGGTGGACAATGAGCAGTTCTTC.